This TCR beta chain was identified during a study of radiotherapy plus CTLA-4 blockade in lung cancer. The germline V gene has CDR1 SGHTA and CDR2 FQGTGA. The V end was cut by 5 bases, the J end by 2 bases, with 14 bases between. The CDR3 covers 15 residues. Participants had chemo-refractory metastatic non-small-cell lung cancer and were treated with focal radiation plus ipilimumab CTLA-4 blockade. With respect to this clone: The antigen remains unidentified.

Study results and limitations: Strongest reported response predictors: early blood clone changes and post-radiation interferon-beta.

Sequenced by immunoSEQ multiplex PCR; TCRdb stores in-frame clones only, minus some. The table has roughly 66,000 clones, around four fifths seen once. The chain recombines TRBV7-3 with TRBJ2-3, with a possible D match to TRBD2 (6 bases). The TCR originated in a human donor with non-small cell lung cancer who had a partial response to radiotherapy plus ipilimumab. This material consisted of peripheral blood, taken from a patient treated with radiotherapy plus ipilimumab. CDR3 amino acids: CASSRRTTSTDTQYF. In nucleotides, the CDR3 is TGTGCCAGCAGCCGACGGACTACCTCCACAGATACGCAGTATTTT.